Included here is one T cell receptor (beta chain) sequence, with context. The target antigen is unknown. The sample is drawn from a study of T cells in localized non-small cell lung cancer. The CDR3 totals 15 residues. CDR1 ENHRY and CDR2 SYGVKD come from the germline V gene. V dropped 6 bases and J dropped 1; count of bases not matched to a gene: 9. TCRdb's copy holds only in-frame clones and misses some; the assay was immunoSEQ multiplex PCR. Of 50,000 to 55,000 clones listed, approximately 80% were seen once; the top ten hold about a sixth. Regarding the study as a whole: Longer overall survival was linked to higher blood T cell density.

This specimen was peripheral blood mononuclear cells, taken before any cancer treatment. The V gene is TRBV10-3, the J gene TRBJ2-7, with 7 bases identical to TRBD2. This TCR derives from a man between 35 and 75 years old with stage III lung adenocarcinoma. The CDR3 coding sequence is TGTGCCATCAGCCAGAGCGGGGCCCAATCCTACGAGCAGTACTTC. It encodes CAISQSGAQSYEQYF.